This TCR beta chain was observed in a study of CD8 T cells in ankylosing spondylitis. The germline gives CDR1 DFQATT, CDR2 SNEGSKA (reference sequence). The CDR3 is 13 residues long. TCRdb called the 5' RACE reads again in MiXCR, with one record for every CDR3 protein. The sample lists about 250,000 distinct CDR3 sequences; more than 20% were seen once. Notes on this clonotype: A read error is possible here, since a much larger clone lies one base away.

J is TRBJ1-3 and V is TRBV20-1, with D perhaps TRBD1 (5 bases). The clonotype was recovered from a male donor with ankylosing spondylitis or in good health (not recorded which). Sample: blood, either unsorted or a sorted T cell fraction (not recorded which). Written as DNA, the CDR3 is TGCAGTGCTGGAGATGGGGGTTTCAACACCATATATTTT. Its translation: CSAGDGGFNTIYF.